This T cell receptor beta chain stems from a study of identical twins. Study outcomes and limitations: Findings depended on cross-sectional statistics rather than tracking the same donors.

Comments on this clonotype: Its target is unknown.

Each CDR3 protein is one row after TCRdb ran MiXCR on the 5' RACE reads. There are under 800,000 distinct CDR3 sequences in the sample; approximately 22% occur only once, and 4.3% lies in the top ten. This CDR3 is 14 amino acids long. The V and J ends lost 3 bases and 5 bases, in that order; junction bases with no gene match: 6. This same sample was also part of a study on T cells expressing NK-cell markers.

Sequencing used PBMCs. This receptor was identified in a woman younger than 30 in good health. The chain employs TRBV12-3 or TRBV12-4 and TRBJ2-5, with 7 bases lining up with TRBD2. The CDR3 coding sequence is TGTGCCAGCAGTTTTCCGGCGGGAGCTGAGACCCAGTACTTC. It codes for CASSFPAGAETQYF.